This entry lists 3 T cell receptor beta chains sequenced from one sample in a study of post-analysis software for immune sequencing data (dated by TCRdb to 2014 to 2015). Study-wide conclusions, independent of this receptor: About 5 TRBV segments, including TRBV5-6, TRBV5-1 and TRBV20-1, were significantly more frequent in patients than controls.

These TCRs are of unknown antigen specificity. Receptor amplification or capture employed PCR. The instrument was an Illumina HiSeq 2500. To reduce PCR and sequencing biases, unique molecular identifiers were built into the TCR beta cDNA libraries. TCRdb reanalyzed the raw reads on its own, using fastp at Q25 for trimming and MiXCR for clone calling, and kept in-frame beta chains. A single entry per CDR3 protein holds the most common genes and DNA from its merged rows. Present in this sample are some 890,000 distinct CDR3 sequences, approximately 50% of which were seen just once. Roughly 4.4% of the sample belongs to the ten largest clones. Sequencing was performed on blood. The receptors shown here come from a girl under 18 with multiple sclerosis.

The V gene is TRBV5-1, the J gene TRBJ2-5, with 9 bases lining up with TRBD1. CDR1 and CDR2 from the germline V gene are SGHRS and YFSETQ. After removal of 2 bases from V and 4 bases from J, the junction contained 6 bases not matched to a gene. The CDR3 length is 15 residues. Here the CDR3 reads CASSFRQGVTETQYF. The DNA of the CDR3 is TGCGCCAGCAGCTTCAGACAGGGGGTAACAGAGACCCAGTACTTC.

V gene TRBV20-1 combines with J gene TRBJ2-1; 12 nucleotides match TRBD2. V shed 1 base, J shed 4 bases, and the junction held 2 bases outside the gene matches. The CDR3 runs to 15 residues. Germline loops: CDR1 DFQATT, CDR2 SNEGSKA (reference sequence). The DNA of the CDR3 is TGCAGTGCTAGAGCTACTAGCGGGGGGTACAATGAGCAGTTCTTC. This encodes CSARATSGGYNEQFF.

The rearrangement joins TRBV20-1 to TRBJ2-7; either TRBD1 or TRBD2 may supply D (6 bases each). Germline CDR1 DFQATT, CDR2 SNEGSKA (reference sequence). The CDR3 is 14 amino acids. V was trimmed by 5 bases and J by 2 bases, leaving 16 bases between them. The DNA for the CDR3 is TGCAGTGCTCCGAAGGGGGGTACCCCCTACGAGCAGTACTTC. Amino acid sequence: CSAPKGGTPYEQYF.